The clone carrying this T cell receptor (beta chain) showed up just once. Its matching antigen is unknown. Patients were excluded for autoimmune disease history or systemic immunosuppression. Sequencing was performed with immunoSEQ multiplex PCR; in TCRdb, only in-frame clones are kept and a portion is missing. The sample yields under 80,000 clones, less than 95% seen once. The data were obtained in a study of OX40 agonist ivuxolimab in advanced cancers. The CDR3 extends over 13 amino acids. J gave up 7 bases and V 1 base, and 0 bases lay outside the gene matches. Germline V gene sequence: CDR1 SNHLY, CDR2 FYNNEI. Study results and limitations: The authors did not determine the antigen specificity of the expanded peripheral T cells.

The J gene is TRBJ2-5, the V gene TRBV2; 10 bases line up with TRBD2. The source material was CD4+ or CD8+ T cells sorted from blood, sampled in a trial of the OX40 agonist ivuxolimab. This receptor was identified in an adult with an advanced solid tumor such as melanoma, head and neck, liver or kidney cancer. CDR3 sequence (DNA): TGTGCCAGCAGTGAAGGACTAGCGGGGACCCAGTACTTC. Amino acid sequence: CASSEGLAGTQYF.